This record covers a single TCR beta chain. Its antigen is not identified. This specimen comes from a study of cytomegalovirus exposure and HLA in healthy donors. The method was immunoSEQ multiplex PCR; TCRdb's version includes in-frame clones alone and lacks a portion of them. This sample has some 200,000 clones, with around nine tenths found just once. Donors came from a validation cohort of about 110 subjects, distinct from the first 666-subject cohort. Looked up from germline, CDR1 is SGDLS and CDR2 is YYNGEE. This CDR3 contains 15 residues. V was pared by 1 base and J by 8 bases, with 13 bases between. Study-wide results and caveats: According to the study, around 160 TCR beta chains were cytomegalovirus-associated. There were a few CMV-associated chains whose specificity for CMV antigens was confirmed in vitro.

The sample was PBMCs. This receptor was taken from a man younger than 45 in good health and CMV-seropositive. V gene TRBV9 combines with J gene TRBJ1-6; a weak D match, TRBD1 (5 bases). The CDR3 protein is CASSVSARGDSPLHF. The CDR3 bases are TGTGCCAGCAGCGTATCGGCCCGAGGGGATTCACCCCTCCACTTT.